A single sample is the source of the 30 T cell receptor beta chains below, sequenced in a study of PD-1 blockade in classical Hodgkin lymphoma. Stated time point: cycle 4 day 1 (C4D1), after about 6 weeks of nivolumab. Every patient had relapsed following autologous stem cell transplantation, and cohorts differed in brentuximab vedotin exposure. The assay was immunoSEQ multiplex PCR, and TCRdb's table has in-frame clones only and misses some. The sample comprises approximately 84,000 clones, 83% of which are singletons, and about 18% rests with the top ten. The sample consisted of peripheral blood mononuclear cells (PBMCs), taken before the fourth cycle of nivolumab. The origin of the receptors is a human donor with classical Hodgkin lymphoma.

This chain joins TRBV5-5 and TRBJ1-2; D might be TRBD1 (5 bases). CDR3 length equals 14 residues. With 5 bases removed from V and 3 bases from J, the gap between germline ends came to 14 bases. Germline V gene data show CDR1 as SGHKS and CDR2 as YYEKEE (reference sequence). The CDR3 sequence: CASSRAGTDYGYTF. CDR3 nucleotides: TGTGCCAGCAGTCGAGCGGGGACGGACTATGGCTACACCTTC.

The chain joins TRBV14 to TRBJ2-7; a weak D match, TRBD1 (6 bases). The CDR3 consists of 14 residues. The V gene lost 0 bases and the J gene lost 3 bases, with 9 bases spanning the gap. Germline CDR1 and CDR2: SGHDN and FVKESK. The CDR3 reads CASSQDGGGYEQYF. CDR3 DNA sequence: TGTGCCAGCAGCCAAGATGGGGGCGGCTACGAGCAGTACTTC.

The chain joins TRBV4-3 to TRBJ2-2, with D hard to call. This CDR3 contains 13 residues. Germline CDR1 is LGHNA and CDR2 is YSLEER. V was cut by 3 bases and J by 6 bases, with 8 bases left in between. CDR3 nucleotides: TGCGCCAGCAGCCAGGGTTTTGCCGGGGAGCTGTTTTTT. This translates into CASSQGFAGELFF.

The CDR3 here is CASSFRQVVGNIQYF. The CDR3 DNA sequence: TGTGCCAGCAGCTTTCGACAGGTCGTGGGAAACATTCAGTACTTC. This rearrangement joins TRBV5-6 to TRBJ2-4, with a weak D call TRBD1 (6 bases). V was pared by 2 bases and J by 6 bases, with 15 bases between. The CDR3 length is 15 residues. Germline V gene data show CDR1 as SGHDT and CDR2 as YYEEEE.

The V call is TRBV7-2, the J call TRBJ2-1, with 9 bases identical to TRBD2. The CDR3 totals 17 residues. The germline CDR1 and CDR2 sequences are SGHTA and FQGNSA. With 1 base clipped from V and 4 bases from J, the junction kept 8 bases outside the gene matches. The CDR3 reads CASSLGLAEARYNEQFF. The CDR3 DNA sequence: TGTGCCAGCAGCTTAGGACTAGCGGAGGCACGATACAATGAGCAGTTCTTC.

This clone was found once. The rearrangement joins TRBV20-1 to TRBJ2-7; D call uncertain. This CDR3 is 11 amino acids long. Germline CDR1 is DFQATT and CDR2 is SNEGSKA (reference sequence). The chain's CDR3 is CSAAWGYEQYF. Written as DNA, the CDR3 is TGCAGCGCGGCATGGGGCTACGAGCAGTACTTC.

This clone was counted only a few times. The chain has TRBV29-1 and TRBJ1-1; D gene uncertain. CDR3 length equals 11 residues. Deletions cut 6 bases from V and 1 base from J, with 6 bases between. The V gene's germline CDR1 is SQVTM and CDR2 ANQGSEA. The CDR3 region is CSVDKNTEAFF. In DNA, the CDR3 is TGCAGCGTAGATAAGAACACTGAAGCTTTCTTT.

The sample holds a few counts of this clone. The V and J genes are TRBV12-5 and TRBJ2-7; D remains unclear. The V and J ends lost 5 bases and 3 bases respectively, with 5 bases between them. The CDR3 is made up of 11 amino acids. Germline V gene sequence: CDR1 LGHNT, CDR2 FRNRAP. CDR3 coding DNA: TGTGCTAGTGGTCTATACTACGAGCAGTACTTC. Protein: CASGLYYEQYF.

The CDR3 sequence is CASSFSIENGEQYF. In DNA, the CDR3 is TGTGCCAGCAGTTTTTCAATAGAGAACGGCGAGCAGTACTTC. The J gene is TRBJ2-7, the V gene TRBV6-6; D gene ambiguous. Between the trimmed V and J ends, which lost 4 bases and 6 bases, there was a span of 16 bases. This CDR3 is 14 amino acids long. Germline lookup yields CDR1 MNHNY and CDR2 SVGAGI (reference sequence).

J is TRBJ2-1 and V is TRBV7-2; the D gene is possibly TRBD2 (6 bases). The CDR3 consists of 15 residues. Germline-derived CDR1 and CDR2 are SGHTA and FQGNSA. V was cut by 1 base and J by 5 bases, with 12 bases left in between. The CDR3 reads CASSLGGAGNNEQFF. Here the CDR3 DNA reads TGTGCCAGCAGCTTAGGAGGGGCGGGGAACAATGAGCAGTTCTTC.

CDR3 DNA sequence: TGTGCCAGCAGCCAAGTGGGGAGGGAAGCTTTCTTT. It specifies CASSQVGREAFF. The rearrangement uses TRBV4-2 and TRBJ1-1; D is undetermined. The CDR3 sequence is 12 residues long. V dropped 1 base and J dropped 8 bases, with 8 bases sitting between them. The V gene's germline CDR1 is LGHNA and CDR2 YNFKEQ.

This chain connects TRBV19 to TRBJ1-2; D is possibly TRBD1 (6 bases). Germline assignment: CDR1 LNHDA and CDR2 SQIVND (reference sequence). The CDR3 is 15 amino acids. Trimming pared 1 base from V and 4 bases from J, leaving 13 bases between. CDR3 loop: CASSIGGQRGYGYTF. DNA for the CDR3: TGTGCCAGTAGTATAGGGGGACAACGGGGCTATGGCTACACCTTC.

About this clone: Relative to the germline gene, one junction end is altered; a read error may explain this. The gene calls are TRBV7-2 and TRBJ2-7, with a possible D match to TRBD2 (6 bases). CDR3 length: 12 residues. CDR1 and CDR2 from the germline V gene are SGHTA and FQGNSA. The CDR3 reads CASSLASREQYF. For the CDR3, the DNA is TGTGCCAGCAGCCTAGCGAGTCGTGAGCAGTACTTC.

The gene calls are TRBV5-6 and TRBJ1-4; D is undetermined. Germline CDR1 and CDR2: SGHDT and YYEEEE. The CDR3 has 14 amino acids. The V end was cut by 0 bases, the J end by 5 bases, with 8 bases between. The CDR3 sequence: CASSLVGKNEKLFF. As DNA, the CDR3 is TGTGCCAGCAGCTTGGTTGGAAAAAATGAAAAACTGTTTTTT.

The chain carries TRBV19 and TRBJ2-7; D could derive from TRBD1 or TRBD2 (5 bases each). This CDR3 has 13 amino acids. The ends were cut back, 5 bases at V and 6 bases at J, with 14 bases in the middle. CDR1 LNHDA and CDR2 SQIVND come from the germline V gene (reference sequence). CDR3 region: CASSPEGTSEQYF. CDR3 nucleotide sequence: TGTGCCAGTAGTCCAGAGGGGACGAGCGAGCAGTACTTC.

V and J are TRBV5-1 and TRBJ1-1; 7 nucleotides line up with TRBD1. Germline-derived CDR1 and CDR2 are SGHRS and YFSETQ. V lost 0 bases and J lost 2; bases outside the gene matches: 7. This CDR3 spans 16 amino acids. The CDR3 here is CASSLGHRGGNTEAFF. The CDR3 nucleotides read TGCGCCAGCAGCTTGGGGCACAGGGGTGGTAACACTGAAGCTTTCTTT.

V usage is TRBV4-2 and J usage is TRBJ2-5, with D unclear. Germline values: CDR1 LGHNA, CDR2 YNFKEQ. CDR3 length: 12 amino acids. The V end was cut by 7 bases, the J end by 4 bases, with 10 bases between. CDR3 in DNA: TGTGCCAGCAAGGGTCCAGGAGAGACCCAGTACTTC. Its translation is CASKGPGETQYF.

This chain links TRBV19 with TRBJ2-7; D is possibly TRBD2 (6 bases). Trimming cost V 3 bases and J 3 bases, with 12 bases left between them. From germline, CDR1 is LNHDA and CDR2 SQIVND (reference sequence). The CDR3 is 14 amino acids. CDR3 sequence: CASSMEGVGYEQYF. In DNA, the CDR3 is TGTGCCAGTAGTATGGAGGGAGTGGGCTACGAGCAGTACTTC.

This clone has just a few counts. This rearrangement joins TRBV2 to TRBJ2-7; D call uncertain. This CDR3 comprises 11 residues. Trimming cost V 5 bases and J 2 bases, with 4 bases left between them. In germline, CDR1 is SNHLY, CDR2 FYNNEI. The CDR3 DNA follows: TGTGCCAGCAGTTCCACCTACGAGCAGTACTTC. Its protein is CASSSTYEQYF.

This chain links TRBV7-9 with TRBJ1-4; D is unclear. Trimming removed 6 bases from V and 6 bases from J, with 5 bases in between. This CDR3 has 11 amino acids. Germline V CDR1 and CDR2: SEHNR, FQNEAQ (reference sequence). The CDR3 spells CASSWDEKLFF. CDR3 in DNA: TGTGCCAGCAGTTGGGATGAAAAACTGTTTTTT.

The chain couples TRBV6-6 to TRBJ1-1; D might be TRBD1 (6 bases). V lost 7 bases and J 0 bases, leaving 12 bases between the germline ends. Germline V gene lookup returns CDR1 MNHNY and CDR2 SVGAGI (reference sequence). This CDR3 is built from 14 residues. In DNA, the CDR3 is TGTGCCAGCAAGTCGACAGGCTTGAACACTGAAGCTTTCTTT. Translating gives CASKSTGLNTEAFF.

This chain links TRBV29-1 with TRBJ2-7, with 7 positions matching TRBD2. Germline CDR1 is SQVTM and CDR2 is ANQGSEA. This CDR3 region has 13 residues. V dropped 0 bases and J dropped 3; count of bases not matched to a gene: 2. CDR3 sequence: CSVEEGGVYEQYF. Here the CDR3 DNA reads TGCAGCGTTGAAGAGGGAGGGGTCTACGAGCAGTACTTC.

The rearrangement joins TRBV6-1 to TRBJ2-1; 8 positions match TRBD2. The germline V gene encodes CDR1 MNHNS and CDR2 SASEGT. This CDR3 has 21 amino acids. J was trimmed by 10 bases and V by 2 bases; bases with no gene match: 28. The CDR3 is CASSESGGGVGRGSRVVEQFF. The CDR3 DNA follows: TGTGCCAGCAGTGAATCGGGAGGGGGAGTGGGTCGAGGGAGCCGTGTCGTGGAGCAGTTCTTC.

This chain uses TRBV10-3 with TRBJ1-1; maybe TRBD1 (5 bases). V dropped 6 bases and J dropped 0 bases, with 11 bases sitting between them. The CDR3 runs 14 residues. Per germline, CDR1 ENHRY and CDR2 SYGVKD. The CDR3 bases are TGTGCCATCAGGGGACCCAGCCTGAACACTGAAGCTTTCTTT. Protein product: CAIRGPSLNTEAFF.

The sample holds one count of this clone. CDR3 sequence: CATAGVRDTEAFF. The CDR3 coding sequence is TGTGCCACCGCAGGGGTTCGGGACACTGAAGCTTTCTTT. The V call is TRBV27, the J call TRBJ1-1, with a tentative D call TRBD1 (6 bases). Germline CDR1 is MNHEY and CDR2 is SMNVEV (reference sequence). The ends were cut back, 10 bases at V and 3 bases at J, with 15 bases in the middle. The length of the CDR3 is 13 residues.

This rearrangement joins TRBV5-6 to TRBJ2-6; 7 positions agree with TRBD1. Germline V CDR1 and CDR2: SGHDT, YYEEEE. V shed 4 bases, J shed 2 bases, and the junction held 6 bases outside the gene matches. The CDR3 loop spans 16 amino acids. For the CDR3, the DNA is TGTGCCAGCAGCATGTCCACAGGGGCTGGGGCCAACGTCCTGACTTTC. This codes for CASSMSTGAGANVLTF.

This chain links TRBV19 with TRBJ2-5; D possibly corresponds to TRBD1 (6 bases). V was clipped by 2 bases and J by 3 bases, with 13 bases between them. The CDR3 is 15 amino acids. Germline CDR1 reads LNHDA; CDR2 reads SQIVND (reference sequence). The CDR3 bases are TGTGCCAGTAGTATAAGGGCCAGGGGAAAAGAGACCCAGTACTTC. Translated, it gives CASSIRARGKETQYF.

The rearrangement joins TRBV6-5 to TRBJ2-7; TRBD2 aligns across 9 bases. The CDR3 extends over 15 amino acids. CDR1 MNHEY and CDR2 SVGAGI come from the germline V gene. J was trimmed by 3 bases and V by 7 bases; bases with no gene match: 10. CDR3: CASKLAGSGDYEQYF. CDR3 coding DNA: TGTGCCAGCAAGCTAGCGGGGAGTGGGGACTACGAGCAGTACTTC.

The table lists this clone with a few counts. This chain uses TRBV10-3 with TRBJ2-3, with TRBD1 matching 10 bases. Germline loops: CDR1 ENHRY, CDR2 SYGVKD. With V trimmed by 6 bases and J by 3 bases, 3 bases remained unmatched. This CDR3 is built from 14 residues. In DNA form, the CDR3 reads TGTGCCATCAGGGGACAGGGGAATACAGATACGCAGTATTTT. Its translation: CAIRGQGNTDTQYF.

The genes are TRBV7-9 and TRBJ1-1; D gene uncertain. Germline V CDR1 and CDR2: SEHNR, FQNEAQ (reference sequence). The V gene lost 2 bases and the J gene lost 4 bases, with 11 bases spanning the gap. This CDR3 region has 14 residues. The CDR3 nucleotides read TGTGCCAGCAGCTTACCGGTCGTCAGCACTGAAGCTTTCTTT. The encoded protein is CASSLPVVSTEAFF. Variable domain in full (rest from reference TRBV7-9 and TRBJ1-1): DTGVSQNPRHKITKRGQNVTFRCDPISEHNRLYWYRQTLGQGPEFLTYFQNEAQLEKSRLLSDRFSAERPKGSFSTLEIQRTEQGDSAMYLCASSLPVVSTEAFFGQGTRLTVV.